This entry concerns a single T cell receptor beta chain. The antigen remains undetermined. With V trimmed by 3 bases and J by 8 bases, 5 bases remained unmatched. The length of the CDR3 is 14 residues. Patients picked for sequencing had shown CD8+CD57+ cell expansion detected by flow cytometry. The record originates from a study of CD8+CD57+ T cells in acquired aplastic anemia. CDR3 and TCR beta VDJ profiling relied on genomic DNA as the template. One entry per CDR3 protein, called by TCRdb with MiXCR from the reads. The sample includes around 200,000 distinct CDR3 sequences, about half of them seen just once. Study-level findings and limits: The study identified almost 30 CD8+ CDR3 sequences shared by patients and controls.

This rearrangement joins TRBV12-3 or TRBV12-4 to TRBJ2-5, with 11 bases that match TRBD2. The TCR sequence derives from a human donor with aplastic anemia. What was sequenced was sorted CD4+, CD8+, or CD8+CD57+ T cells (not recorded which) from PBMCs. The CDR3: CASSFASGRYTQYF. The CDR3 nucleotides read TGTGCCAGCAGTTTCGCTAGCGGGAGGTATACCCAGTACTTC.